This T cell receptor (beta chain) was recorded in a study of blood T cells in healthy people across ages. About the research overall: Using template switching, researchers captured about one barcoded beta molecule for each two T cells.

Primers used in a second PCR of roughly 7 to 12 cycles were a sample-barcoded 5' primer and a J-beta primer mix. TCRdb re-derived calls from the 5' RACE reads in MiXCR, one entry per CDR3 protein. This table has about 560,000 distinct CDR3 sequences, about 27% appearing once. The CDR3 has 16 amino acids. V dropped 1 base and J dropped 3 bases, with 17 bases sitting between them. Germline V lookup: CDR1 DFQATT, CDR2 SNEGSKA (reference sequence). Findings and limits, study-wide: A strong correlation was seen between TCR beta diversity and naive T cell percentage.

Remarks on this clonotype: Its target is unknown.

These data were likewise used in another study, on T cells of mothers and their children. That report adds: Samples came from a few healthy Caucasian mothers and their six children. Slightly higher overlap, not significant, was seen in related mother-child pairs than in unrelated pairs.

This chain joins TRBV20-1 and TRBJ2-3; tentatively, D is TRBD1 or TRBD2 (5 bases each). The source of this sequence is a boy under 10 years old in good health. The sequenced material came from blood. The CDR3 bases are TGCAGTGCTAGAGTAGGGACCCCCGAAGGAACAGATACGCAGTATTTT. As protein: CSARVGTPEGTDTQYF.